The 12 T cell receptor beta chains given below trace back to one sample, sequenced in a study of blood T cell repertoires in COVID-19. TCRdb keeps only in-frame clones here, not all; method: immunoSEQ multiplex PCR. This sample carries approximately 170,000 clones, more than 90% of them seen once, and the ten largest clones take roughly a sixth. Source material: peripheral blood. These receptors were taken from a man aged 55 to 69 with active or convalescent COVID-19.

J is TRBJ1-6 and V is TRBV6-5, with TRBD1 matching 7 bases. The J segment lost 7 bases and the V segment lost 2 bases, leaving 8 bases of the junction unmatched. CDR3 length equals 16 residues. In germline, CDR1 is MNHEY, CDR2 SVGAGI. The DNA for the CDR3 is TGTGCCAGCAGTTACACGACAGGGTCCTTAAATTCACCCCTCCACTTT. Protein product: CASSYTTGSLNSPLHF.

This clone was found once. V gene TRBV5-6 combines with J gene TRBJ1-5; no clear D. Between the trimmed V and J ends, which lost 5 bases and 1 base, there was a span of 4 bases. The CDR3 has 12 amino acids. From germline, CDR1 is SGHDT and CDR2 YYEEEE. The DNA of the CDR3 is TGTGCCAGCAGTGGCAGCAATCAGCCCCAGCATTTT. Its protein product is CASSGSNQPQHF.

The chain has TRBV6-5 and TRBJ1-6; D not resolved. V lost 7 bases and J 13 bases, leaving 17 bases between the germline ends. CDR3 length equals 13 residues. CDR1 and CDR2 from the germline V gene are MNHEY and SVGAGI. CDR3 sequence (DNA): TGTGCCAGCAAACCCGTGCCTGGGAGGCCCCTCCACTTT. Its protein is CASKPVPGRPLHF.

The chain employs TRBV5-4 and TRBJ2-1; 9 positions match TRBD2. The CDR3 loop spans 15 amino acids. Germline trimming cut 0 bases from V and 4 bases from J; bases unmatched to any gene: 2. Germline CDR1 is SGHNT and CDR2 is YYREEE (reference sequence). CDR3: CASSLGLAEYNEQFF. The CDR3 nucleotides read TGTGCCAGCAGCTTGGGACTAGCGGAATACAATGAGCAGTTCTTC.

This sequence joins TRBV5-1 and TRBJ1-2, with 9 bases aligning to TRBD1. The junction had 12 bases not matched to a gene; V was cut back by 0 bases and J by 6 bases. Germline assignment: CDR1 SGHRS and CDR2 YFSETQ. The CDR3 spans 17 residues. The DNA for the CDR3 is TGCGCCAGCAGCTTGGAAGGGACAGGGTCGTTAAGGCATGGCTACACCTTC. This translates into CASSLEGTGSLRHGYTF.

The chain joins TRBV29-1 to TRBJ2-1, with 9 bases lining up with TRBD1. The CDR3 has 17 amino acids. With V trimmed by 4 bases and J by 7 bases, 17 bases remained unmatched. Germline V gene sequence: CDR1 SQVTM, CDR2 ANQGSEA. This CDR3 is CSVVFWGRDRELNEQFF. The CDR3 region has the DNA TGCAGCGTTGTGTTTTGGGGTCGGGACAGGGAATTGAATGAGCAGTTCTTC.

This chain joins TRBV5-1 and TRBJ1-5; D may be TRBD1 (5 bases). V dropped 4 bases and J dropped 5 bases, with 10 bases sitting between them. Germline V CDR1 and CDR2: SGHRS, YFSETQ. The CDR3 contains 13 residues. The CDR3 is CASSRDRDQPQHF. CDR3 nucleotides: TGCGCCAGCAGCCGTGACAGAGATCAGCCCCAGCATTTT.

The CDR3 coding sequence is TGTGCCAGCAGCTCAGCGGACAGACAGTACTTC. This translates into CASSSADRQYF. The chain uses TRBV11-2 and TRBJ2-7; TRBD1 might be the D (6 bases). The CDR3 is made up of 11 amino acids. V was pared by 4 bases and J by 10 bases, with 11 bases between. CDR1 and CDR2 from the germline V gene are SGHAT and FQNNGV.

The rearrangement links TRBV7-2 to TRBJ2-1; TRBD2 aligns across 7 bases. Losses at the gene ends were 0 bases for V and 2 bases for J; bases not matched to a gene: 4. CDR1 and CDR2 (germline): SGHTA, FQGNSA. The CDR3 extends over 16 amino acids. DNA of the CDR3: TGTGCCAGCAGCTTAGCGGCGGGAGTACCCTACAATGAGCAGTTCTTC. This codes for CASSLAAGVPYNEQFF.

The rearrangement joins TRBV5-1 to TRBJ2-1; 10 positions match TRBD2. Germline V gene data show CDR1 as SGHRS and CDR2 as YFSETQ. V dropped 0 bases and J dropped 8; count of bases not matched to a gene: 8. The CDR3 has 16 amino acids. The CDR3 protein is CASSLELRLAGDEQFF. CDR3 DNA sequence: TGCGCCAGCAGCTTGGAGTTAAGGCTAGCGGGAGATGAGCAGTTCTTC.

This clone was counted once. The chain combines TRBV5-5 with TRBJ2-7, with 7 bases lining up with TRBD1. Germline loops: CDR1 SGHKS, CDR2 YYEKEE (reference sequence). The trim removed 0 bases at V and 2 bases at J, leaving 5 bases unmatched. CDR3 length equals 15 residues. CDR3 bases: TGTGCCAGCAGCTTGGGTCCACAGGGGACCTACGAGCAGTACTTC. It translates to CASSLGPQGTYEQYF.

This clone showed up just once. V and J are TRBV5-1 and TRBJ1-2, with D uncertain. V shed 0 bases and J shed 6 bases, with 15 bases lying between them. The germline CDR1 and CDR2 sequences are SGHRS and YFSETQ. The CDR3 runs to 15 residues. CDR3 loop: CASSLGEGNYDGYTF. The DNA for the CDR3 is TGCGCCAGCAGCTTGGGTGAGGGAAATTATGATGGCTACACCTTC.